This entry describes one T cell receptor beta chain. Its antigen is unknown. The data originate from a study of vaccination effects on CD4 cells after COVID-19. Germline lookup yields CDR1 MNHEY and CDR2 SVGAGI. This CDR3 comprises 14 residues. Trimming pared 5 bases from V and 3 bases from J, leaving 11 bases between. Regarding the study as a whole: For convalescents, most of the spike-reactive clones seen post-vaccine were new vaccine-induced clones. Recruitment yielded few convalescent patients, and the study had no early post-infection timepoints.

Measured with immunoSEQ multiplex PCR; TCRdb has only the in-frame clones, and not every one. The sample includes roughly 60,000 clones, about 69% of them seen just once. Culture proceeded for 10 days, and CD4+ T cells were then isolated. This chain uses TRBV6-5 with TRBJ1-5; D not resolved. Source: CD4+ T cells from PBMCs cultured without peptide, taken before COVID-19 vaccination. The sequence came from a human donor who had a prior SARS-CoV-2 infection. DNA of the CDR3: TGTGCCAGCAGTACGGCTAACTACAATCAGCCCCAGCATTTT. Translating it yields CASSTANYNQPQHF.